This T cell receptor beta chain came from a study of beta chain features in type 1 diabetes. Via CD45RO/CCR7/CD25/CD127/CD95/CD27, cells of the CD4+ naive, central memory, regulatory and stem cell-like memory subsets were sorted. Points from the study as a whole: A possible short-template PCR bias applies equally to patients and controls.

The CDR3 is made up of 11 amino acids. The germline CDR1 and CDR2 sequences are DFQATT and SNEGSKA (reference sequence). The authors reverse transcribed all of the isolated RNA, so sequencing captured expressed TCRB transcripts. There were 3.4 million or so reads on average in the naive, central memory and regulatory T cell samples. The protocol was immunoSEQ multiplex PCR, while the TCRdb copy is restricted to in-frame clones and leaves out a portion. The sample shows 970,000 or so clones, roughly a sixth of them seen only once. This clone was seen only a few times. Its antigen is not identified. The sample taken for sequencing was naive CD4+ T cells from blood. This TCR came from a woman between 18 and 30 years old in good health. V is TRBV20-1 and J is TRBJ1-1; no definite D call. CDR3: CSVQLRTEAFF. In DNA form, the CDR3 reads TGCAGCGTTCAGTTGAGGACTGAAGCTTTCTTT.